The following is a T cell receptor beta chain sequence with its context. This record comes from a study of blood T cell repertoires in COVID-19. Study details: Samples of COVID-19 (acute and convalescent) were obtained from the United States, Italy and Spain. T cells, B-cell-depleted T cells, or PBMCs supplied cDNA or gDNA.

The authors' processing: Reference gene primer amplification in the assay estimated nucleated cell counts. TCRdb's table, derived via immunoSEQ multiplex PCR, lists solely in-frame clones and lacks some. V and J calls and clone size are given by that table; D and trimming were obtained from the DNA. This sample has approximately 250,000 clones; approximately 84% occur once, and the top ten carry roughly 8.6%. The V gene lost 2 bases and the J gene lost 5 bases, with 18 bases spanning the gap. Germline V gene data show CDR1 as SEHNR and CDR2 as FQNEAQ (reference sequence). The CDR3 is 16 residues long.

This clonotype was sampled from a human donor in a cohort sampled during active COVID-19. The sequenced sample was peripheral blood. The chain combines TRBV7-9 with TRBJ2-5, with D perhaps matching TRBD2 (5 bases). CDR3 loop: CASSLSLGGGPETQYF. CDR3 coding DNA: TGTGCCAGCAGCTTATCTCTAGGAGGAGGTCCGGAGACCCAGTACTTC.